Listed below are T cell receptor beta chains from one sample, sequenced in a study of blood T cell repertoires in COVID-19. TCRdb's copy holds only in-frame clones and misses some; the assay was immunoSEQ multiplex PCR. The repertoire holds approximately 190,000 clones, with 84% as singletons. Sequencing input: PBMCs or T cells enriched from blood (not recorded which). The receptors here all came from a man aged 40-55 years who had recovered from COVID-19. Both conserved end residues are trimmed from each CDR3.

len | j_gene | v_gene | CDR3aa
13 | TRBJ2-7 | TRBV5-1 | ASSLYGTHSYEQY
13 | TRBJ2-2 | TRBV5-1 | ATRTTGINTGELF
13 | TRBJ1-3 | TRBV28 | ASSSGQYLGGTIY
12 | TRBJ1-1 | TRBV4-2 | ASSQARGNTEAF
13 | TRBJ2-7 | TRBV20-1 | SASDTGTGNREQY
13 | TRBJ2-2 | TRBV7-2 | ASSDRVVNTGELF
13 | TRBJ2-1 | TRBV9 | ASSLTSGPYNEQF
14 | TRBJ2-3 | TRBV9 | ASSVPLAGGSDTQY
16 | TRBJ1-2 | TRBV15 | ATSRDSFGTGRSGGYT
11 | TRBJ1-2 | TRBV7-2 | ASSPGQNYGYT
14 | TRBJ2-7 | TRBV19 | ASSVSSGGAFYEQY
15 | TRBJ2-2 | TRBV6-6 | ASSPLGQGANTGELF
13 | TRBJ1-5 | TRBV4-2 | ASSQDSGIPQPQH
12 | TRBJ1-1 | TRBV5-4 | ASSSVAADTEAF
10 | TRBJ1-1 | TRBV7-2 | ASSPGGAEAF
14 | TRBJ1-2 | TRBV9 | ASSVDPGAVGYGYT
13 | TRBJ2-2 | TRBV28 | ASKTGTGYTGELF
10 | TRBJ2-5 | TRBV30 | AWDLYQETQY
17 | TRBJ2-2 | TRBV7-9 | ASSFYPSGGAGRPGELF
16 | TRBJ2-3 | TRBV4-1 | ASSQVRTSGGSTDTQY
12 | TRBJ2-7 | TRBV6-5 | ATKIEGRAYEQY
12 | TRBJ2-7 | TRBV5-1 | ASSLTAASYEQY
13 | TRBJ1-5 | TRBV21-1 | ASSQGGSRNQPQH
13 | TRBJ2-7 | TRBV5-1 | ASSLDGRTLNEQY
15 | TRBJ2-7 | TRBV4-1 | ASSFQDAGTGIYEQY
16 | TRBJ2-3 | TRBV19 | ASSDSGGAELSTDTQY
12 | TRBJ2-5 | TRBV28 | ASSSLTGLETQY
13 | TRBJ1-5 | TRBV4-3 | ASSTGLGSNQPQH
14 | TRBJ2-2 | TRBV5-4 | ASSRAGGTNTGELF
12 | TRBJ1-3 | TRBV30 | AWSRQGAGNTIY
13 | TRBJ2-5 | TRBV5-1 | ASSLQTGPGETQY
11 | TRBJ1-1 | TRBV29-1 | SVEEPGRRGAF
12 | TRBJ2-5 | TRBV29-1 | SGGTSGAAETQY
15 | TRBJ2-5 | TRBV7-8 | ASSLHGTGRLVETQY
13 | TRBJ1-2 | TRBV7-8 | ASSLRDRGLGGYT